This T cell receptor (beta chain) is drawn from a study of spatial heterogeneity in lung cancer. Study-wide findings and caveats: Ubiquitous expanded tumor TCRs appeared in blood more at resection than follow-up.

The table lists this clonotype with many counts. What it recognizes is unknown. Every molecule of TCR cDNA had its own unique molecular identifier. Each CDR3 protein gets one entry after TCRdb re-called the 5' RACE reads with MiXCR. This table has 30,000 to 40,000 distinct CDR3 sequences, under 9% appearing once. Deletions cut 0 bases from V and 7 bases from J, with 4 bases between. The CDR3 sequence is 12 residues long. Looked up from germline, CDR1 is MNHEY and CDR2 is SVGEGT. Noted time point: blood at routine non-recurrence follow-up after resection. The origin of this receptor is a male donor with early-stage non-small cell lung cancer. The V call is TRBV6-2 or TRBV6-3, the J call TRBJ2-1; D unclear. Sequencing was performed on PBMCs, taken at follow-up. For the CDR3, the DNA is TGTGCCAGCAGTTACTCGCTGAATGAGCAGTTCTTC. The encoded protein is CASSYSLNEQFF.